The 29 T cell receptor beta chains below come from one sample, sequenced in a study of immune aging and cytomegalovirus after organ transplant. These receptors' targets are unknown. The sample's time point: five sample-tagged time points from pre-transplant (day -1) to day 368 post-transplant, pooled. Cells were captured in microwells, and libraries were made with BD Rhapsody targeted mRNA and AbSeq chemistry. A single record per CDR3 protein comes from TCRdb applying MiXCR to the single-cell sequencing reads. Of tens of thousands of distinct CDR3 sequences listed, about a third are singletons. The sample consisted of CMV peptide-activated CD4+ and CD8+ T cells sorted from blood, taken at five time points, pooled. Subset noted: sorted CD8+CD137+ and CD4+CD154+ T cells after about 11 h CMV IE-1 peptide stimulation. The receptor set was obtained from a female donor who had a heart transplant and CMV viremia.

Sample share makes this clonotype medium-sized. The J gene is TRBJ1-1, the V gene TRBV28; the match to TRBD1 covers 7 bases. The CDR3 loop spans 14 amino acids. The V gene's germline CDR1 is MDHEN and CDR2 SYDVKM. V shed 2 bases, J shed 3 bases, and the junction held 3 bases outside the gene matches. CDR3 protein: CASSLGGQYTEAFF. The CDR3 nucleotides are TGTGCCAGCAGTTTAGGGGGACAGTACACTGAAGCTTTCTTT.

Points on this clonotype: Since no conserved phenylalanine or tryptophan closes the CDR3, a read error is the likely cause. CDR3 amino acids: CDSSYSPASLLWTDTQYS. The CDR3 DNA sequence: TGTGACAGCAGTTACTCCCCAGCCTCGCTACTATGGACAGATACACAGTATTCT. The chain links TRBV6-2 or TRBV6-3 to TRBJ2-3; D may be TRBD1 (6 bases). The CDR3 contains 18 residues. Germline CDR1 MNHEY, CDR2 SVGEGT.

This clonotype was counted a few times. The chain links TRBV19 to TRBJ2-1, with 8 positions matching TRBD1. Unmatched junction bases numbered 11, after V lost 9 bases and J lost 10 bases. The CDR3 has 13 amino acids. Germline lookup yields CDR1 LNHDA and CDR2 SQIVND (reference sequence). As DNA, the CDR3 is TGTGCCAGCCAAGAGGACAGGGACCAAGAGCAGTTCTTC. Encoded protein: CASQEDRDQEQFF.

The table lists this clonotype with many counts. J is TRBJ1-6 and V is TRBV12-3 or TRBV12-4; D is unclear. V lost 6 bases, J lost 10 bases, and 16 bases lay in between. This CDR3 contains 14 residues. CDR3 DNA: TGTGCCAGCAGGACTGGGGTTCCCACATCACCCCTCCACTTT. As protein: CASRTGVPTSPLHF.

This clonotype rates as medium-sized. The V gene is TRBV27, the J gene TRBJ2-7; possibly TRBD2 for D (6 bases). There are 16 residues in the CDR3. Germline-derived CDR1 and CDR2 are MNHEY and SMNVEV (reference sequence). V lost 6 bases and J lost 3, with 21 bases in between. The CDR3 DNA reads as TGTGCCAGCAGCCCTATCTCTTGGCTAGCGATCTACGAGCAGTACTTC. Translated: CASSPISWLAIYEQYF.

J is TRBJ2-2 and V is TRBV6-1, with a weak D call TRBD2 (5 bases). The CDR3 runs 15 residues. V lost 6 bases, J lost 3 bases, and 14 bases lay in between. The V gene's germline CDR1 is MNHNS and CDR2 SASEGT. CDR3 nucleotide sequence: TGTGCCAGCAGCGGGATGCATGACCACACCGGGGAGCTGTTTTTT. Protein product: CASSGMHDHTGELFF.

Comments on this clonotype: It is likely a read error: a sequence one base away is far more abundant. The chain links TRBV29-1 to TRBJ2-7, with D uncertain. Trimming left V 6 bases short and J 7 bases short, with 13 bases between. Germline CDR1 and CDR2: SQVTM and ANQGSEA. The CDR3 has 11 residues. The CDR3 loop is CSVMSLGEQYF. CDR3 bases: TGCAGCGTGATGAGCCTTGGTGAGCAGTACTTC.

The chain couples TRBV27 to TRBJ2-7; unclear D gene. The CDR3 has 11 residues. The germline gives CDR1 MNHEY, CDR2 SMNVEV (reference sequence). V lost 4 bases to trimming and J lost 2 bases, with 3 bases between them. Here the CDR3 DNA reads TGTGCCAGCAGTTCGCCCTACGAGCAGTACTTC. Its translation: CASSSPYEQYF.

This clonotype was recorded only once. V gene TRBV18 combines with J gene TRBJ2-7; 9 nucleotides line up with TRBD1. Germline CDR1 reads KGHSH; CDR2 reads LQKENI. J gave up 4 bases and V 2 bases, and 3 bases lay outside the gene matches. The CDR3 spans 14 residues. This chain's CDR3 is CASSPRTGAYEQYF. As DNA, the CDR3 is TGTGCCAGCTCACCAAGGACAGGGGCTTACGAGCAGTACTTC.

This clonotype was detected a few times. This chain connects TRBV6-4 to TRBJ2-6; 7 bases align to TRBD1. Germline V lookup: CDR1 MRHNA, CDR2 SNTAGT. With V trimmed by 0 bases and J by 2 bases, 1 base remained unmatched. This CDR3 region has 16 residues. The CDR3: CASSDSTGAGANVLTF. CDR3 sequence (DNA): TGTGCCAGCAGTGACTCCACAGGGGCTGGGGCCAACGTCCTGACTTTC.

This clonotype was recorded many times. V and J are TRBV7-9 and TRBJ2-5, with D maybe TRBD2 (5 bases). The CDR3 totals 14 residues. Trimming took 7 bases from V and 0 from J, leaving 12 bases between them. Germline CDR1 SEHNR, CDR2 FQNEAQ (reference sequence). The CDR3 nucleotides read TGTGCCAGCACTAGAACGGGAAACCAAGAGACCCAGTACTTC. Protein: CASTRTGNQETQYF.

The chain's CDR3 is CATRPPNLGTSEITDTQYF. DNA for the CDR3: TGTGCCACCAGACCTCCGAACCTGGGGACTAGCGAGATAACAGATACGCAGTATTTT. The J gene is TRBJ2-3, the V gene TRBV24-1; 10 bases are a match to TRBD2. V gave up 7 bases and J gave up 3 bases; unmatched junction bases: 18. CDR1 KGHDR and CDR2 SFDVKD come from the germline V gene. This CDR3 is 19 amino acids long.

The rearrangement joins TRBV4-2 to TRBJ2-1; TRBD1 agrees at 8 bases. The germline CDR1 and CDR2 sequences are LGHNA and YNFKEQ. The V gene end was trimmed by 0 bases and the J gene end by 1 base; junction bases not matched to a gene: 5. The CDR3 totals 17 residues. In nucleotides, the CDR3 is TGTGCCAGCAGCCAAGATTTAGGGGACAGGTCCTACAATGAGCAGTTCTTC. It yields the protein CASSQDLGDRSYNEQFF.

The chain employs TRBV2 and TRBJ1-2, with D hard to call. The CDR3 is 10 residues long. CDR1 and CDR2 (germline): SNHLY, FYNNEI. Trimming took 4 bases from V and 10 from J, leaving 7 bases between them. CDR3 in amino acids: CASSGFNYTF. The DNA of the CDR3 is TGTGCCAGCAGTGGGTTCAACTACACCTTC.

This clonotype was counted ten times or more. This sequence joins TRBV10-1 and TRBJ2-7; 9 bases fit TRBD2. CDR3 length: 13 amino acids. J was trimmed by 3 bases and V by 8 bases; bases with no gene match: 5. Germline V CDR1 and CDR2: WNHNN, SYGVQD (reference sequence). The DNA for the CDR3 is TGCGCCAGCGGGCTAGCGGGGAGCTACGAGCAGTACTTC. It is translated as CASGLAGSYEQYF.

This chain connects TRBV4-3 to TRBJ2-6; 7 nucleotides match TRBD1. V lost 1 base, J lost 2 bases, and 5 bases stayed unmatched. The V gene's germline CDR1 is LGHNA and CDR2 YSLEER. CDR3 length: 17 amino acids. The CDR3 bases are TGCGCCAGCAGCCAAGGCAGGGGGTTAACTGGGGCCAACGTCCTGACTTTC. This codes for CASSQGRGLTGANVLTF.

V usage is TRBV5-1 and J usage is TRBJ2-7; the match to TRBD2 covers 8 bases. Germline V gene data show CDR1 as SGHRS and CDR2 as YFSETQ. Trimming removed 1 base from V and 6 bases from J; junction bases left unmatched: 6. The CDR3 loop spans 14 amino acids. The CDR3 protein is CASSLSGGGGEQYF. CDR3 nucleotides: TGCGCCAGCAGCTTGTCGGGAGGGGGTGGCGAGCAGTACTTC.

The V and J genes are TRBV29-1 and TRBJ1-4, with 7 bases aligning to TRBD1. The germline gives CDR1 SQVTM, CDR2 ANQGSEA. The V and J ends lost 4 bases and 5 bases, in that order; junction bases with no gene match: 10. The CDR3 is made up of 15 amino acids. The CDR3 loop reads CSVAEGARGNEKLFF. CDR3 in DNA: TGCAGCGTTGCCGAGGGGGCCAGGGGGAATGAAAAACTGTTTTTT.

This clonotype was recorded many times. The CDR3 DNA reads as TGTGCCAGCACCCCCGGCTCTGATGAAAAACTGTTTTTT. Protein product: CASTPGSDEKLFF. The chain couples TRBV9 to TRBJ1-4; D remains unclear. Germline V gives CDR1 SGDLS, CDR2 YYNGEE. The CDR3 extends over 13 amino acids. Deletions cut 6 bases from V and 6 bases from J, with 12 bases between.

This clonotype was observed many times. This may be a read error, as it is one base from a much larger clone. The chain uses TRBV20-1 and TRBJ1-4; 8 nucleotides match TRBD1. From germline, CDR1 is DFQATT and CDR2 SNEGSKA (reference sequence). The CDR3 is made up of 13 amino acids. The CDR3 DNA follows: TGCAGTGCTAACAGGGGGACTAATGTAAAACTGTTTTTT. Translated: CSANRGTNVKLFF.

The chain couples TRBV11-3 to TRBJ2-1; 7 bases agree with TRBD2. After removal of 1 base from V and 8 bases from J, the junction contained 11 bases not matched to a gene. The germline V gene encodes CDR1 SGHNT and CDR2 YENEEA. This CDR3 contains 16 residues. The DNA for the CDR3 is TGTGCCAGCAGCTTAGGGCTAGCGGAAGGGCCCGATGAGCAGTTCTTC. Translation: CASSLGLAEGPDEQFF.

This clonotype was found a few times. V is TRBV4-1 and J is TRBJ2-7; TRBD2 aligns across 10 bases. With 4 bases clipped from V and 1 base from J, the junction kept 7 bases outside the gene matches. This CDR3 is 16 amino acids long. Germline V gives CDR1 MGHRA, CDR2 YSYEKL. In nucleotides, the CDR3 is TGCGCCAGCAGCCCGTCGTCAGCGGGAGGGTCCTACGAGCAGTACTTC. This encodes CASSPSSAGGSYEQYF.

In the case of this clonotype: The CDR3 does not end in the conserved phenylalanine or tryptophan, so this is likely a read error. This chain uses TRBV28 with TRBJ2-1, with 7 bases matching TRBD2. The CDR3 runs 12 residues. CDR1 MDHEN and CDR2 SYDVKM come from the germline V gene. The CDR3 nucleotides read TGCGCCGGCAGTGGTGGGGGGGACGAGCAGTTCTCC. Protein product: CAGSGGGDEQFS.

This chain links TRBV20-1 with TRBJ2-5; D uncertain. V lost 4 bases, J lost 5 bases, and 20 bases lay in between. The germline V gene encodes CDR1 DFQATT and CDR2 SNEGSKA (reference sequence). The CDR3 has 15 residues. CDR3 nucleotides: TGCAGTGCTACCTCGCCCTTCTATTCTGGCGAGACCCAGTACTTC. Protein: CSATSPFYSGETQYF.

The chain joins TRBV5-1 to TRBJ2-2; TRBD1 aligns across 8 bases. Germline loops: CDR1 SGHRS, CDR2 YFSETQ. J was trimmed by 2 bases and V by 5 bases; bases with no gene match: 5. The length of the CDR3 is 15 residues. DNA of the CDR3: TGCGCCAGCAGATACCAGGGGGCTAACACCGGGGAGCTGTTTTTT. It encodes CASRYQGANTGELFF.

V gene TRBV12-3 or TRBV12-4 combines with J gene TRBJ2-3; 8 positions match TRBD2. The ends lost 3 bases at V and 1 base at J; junction bases unmatched: 6. There are 16 residues in the CDR3. The CDR3 loop is CASSFSPAGGTDTQYF. The CDR3 DNA sequence: TGTGCCAGCAGTTTCTCACCAGCGGGAGGCACAGATACGCAGTATTTT.

This clonotype was observed a few times. The rearrangement joins TRBV9 to TRBJ2-7; TRBD2 matches at 7 bases. V dropped 3 bases and J dropped 1; count of bases not matched to a gene: 7. The CDR3 is made up of 15 amino acids. Germline V lookup: CDR1 SGDLS, CDR2 YYNGEE. CDR3 residues: CASSARGVPSYEQYF. The CDR3 region has the DNA TGTGCCAGCAGCGCCCGGGGGGTTCCGTCCTACGAGCAGTACTTC.

By share of the sample, this clonotype is medium-sized. The V gene is TRBV4-2, the J gene TRBJ1-2; no definite D call. Looked up from germline, CDR1 is LGHNA and CDR2 is YNFKEQ. The CDR3 covers 15 residues. The ends were cut back, 4 bases at V and 2 bases at J, with 14 bases in the middle. The CDR3 spells CASSPILGGNYGYTF. Written as DNA, the CDR3 is TGTGCCAGCAGCCCTATCCTGGGCGGGAACTATGGCTACACCTTC.

This chain links TRBV29-1 with TRBJ2-1, with D perhaps TRBD2 (5 bases). CDR3 size: 15 residues. The germline V gene has CDR1 SQVTM and CDR2 ANQGSEA. With 4 bases removed from V and 0 bases from J, the gap between germline ends came to 13 bases. In nucleotides, the CDR3 is TGCAGCGTTGTTTATCCAGCGGCCTCCTACAATGAGCAGTTCTTC. Residues: CSVVYPAASYNEQFF.